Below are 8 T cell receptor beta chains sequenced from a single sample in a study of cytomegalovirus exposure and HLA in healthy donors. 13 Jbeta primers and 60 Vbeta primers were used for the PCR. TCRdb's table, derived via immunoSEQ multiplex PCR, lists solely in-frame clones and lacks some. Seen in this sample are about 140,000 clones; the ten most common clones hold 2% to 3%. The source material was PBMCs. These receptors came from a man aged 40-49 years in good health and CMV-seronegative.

The CDR3 DNA sequence: TGTGCCAGCAGCCAAGATAGCGGGGGGGCCTACAATGAGCAGTTCTTC. It translates to CASSQDSGGAYNEQFF. The V and J genes are TRBV4-2 and TRBJ2-1; the match to TRBD2 covers 11 bases. Germline V lookup: CDR1 LGHNA, CDR2 YNFKEQ. V was pared by 0 bases and J by 2 bases, with 0 bases of the junction left unmatched. This CDR3 has 16 residues.

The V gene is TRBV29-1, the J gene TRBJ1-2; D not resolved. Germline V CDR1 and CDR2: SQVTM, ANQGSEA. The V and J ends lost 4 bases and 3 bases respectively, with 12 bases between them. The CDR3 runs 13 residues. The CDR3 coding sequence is TGCAGCGTTGGGGTGGGAGATTACTATGGCTACACCTTC. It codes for CSVGVGDYYGYTF.

The CDR3: CASSLVRGGNTEAFF. The DNA for the CDR3 is TGTGCCAGCAGCTTAGTAAGAGGGGGGAACACTGAAGCTTTCTTT. The J gene is TRBJ1-1, the V gene TRBV11-1, with a possible D match to TRBD1 (6 bases). With 1 base removed from V and 1 base from J, the gap between germline ends came to 10 bases. The CDR3 consists of 15 residues. Germline CDR1 and CDR2: SGHAT and FQDESV (reference sequence).

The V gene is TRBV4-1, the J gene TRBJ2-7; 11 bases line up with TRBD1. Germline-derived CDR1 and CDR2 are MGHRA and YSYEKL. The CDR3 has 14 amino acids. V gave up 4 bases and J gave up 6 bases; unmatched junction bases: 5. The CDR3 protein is CASSRGQGASEQYF. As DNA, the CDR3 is TGCGCCAGCAGCCGCGGACAGGGGGCTAGCGAGCAGTACTTC.

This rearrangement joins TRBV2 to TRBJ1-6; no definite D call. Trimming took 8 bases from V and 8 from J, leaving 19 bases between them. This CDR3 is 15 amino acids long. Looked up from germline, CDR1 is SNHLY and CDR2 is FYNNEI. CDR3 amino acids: CASADDGLVDSPLHF. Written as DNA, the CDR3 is TGTGCCAGCGCCGATGACGGGTTGGTGGATTCACCCCTCCACTTT.

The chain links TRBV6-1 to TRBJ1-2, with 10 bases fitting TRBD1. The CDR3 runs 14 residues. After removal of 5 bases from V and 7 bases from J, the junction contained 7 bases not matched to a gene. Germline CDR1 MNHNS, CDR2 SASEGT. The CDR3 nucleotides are TGTGCCAGCAGTCCTCGACAGGGGGCAGGTGGCTACACCTTC. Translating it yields CASSPRQGAGGYTF.

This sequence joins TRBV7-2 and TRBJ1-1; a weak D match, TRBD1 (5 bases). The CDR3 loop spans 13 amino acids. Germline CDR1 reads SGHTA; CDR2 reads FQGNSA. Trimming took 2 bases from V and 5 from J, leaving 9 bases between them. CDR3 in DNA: TGTGCCAGCAGCTTAAACCGGGGGACTGAAGCTTTCTTT. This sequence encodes CASSLNRGTEAFF.

The CDR3 protein is CASSVDYYGYTF. The CDR3 DNA is TGTGCCAGCAGCGTAGACTACTATGGCTACACCTTC. V and J are TRBV9 and TRBJ1-2; D is unclear. Germline assignment: CDR1 SGDLS and CDR2 YYNGEE. This CDR3 contains 12 residues. V was clipped by 0 bases and J by 3 bases, with 3 bases between them.